These 29 T cell receptor beta chains came from one sample sequenced in a study of cytotoxic CD8 clonotypes in ibrutinib-treated CLL. Assay used: immunoSEQ multiplex PCR; TCRdb lists only in-frame clones, some missing. Found here are roughly 250,000 clones, under 80% of them singletons; the top ten hold 15%. The sample here was PBMCs, taken after 24 months of ibrutinib treatment. The receptors come from a human donor with chronic lymphocytic leukemia.

This clone was counted between two and nine times. The V gene is TRBV29-1, the J gene TRBJ2-1, with 12 bases lining up with TRBD2. This CDR3 is built from 14 residues. Germline-derived CDR1 and CDR2 are SQVTM and ANQGSEA. V was clipped by 6 bases and J by 9 bases; unmatched bases: 9. The DNA of the CDR3 is TGCAGCGTAAGATCGACTAGCGGGAGTAGTGAGCAGTTCTTC. Translated, it gives CSVRSTSGSSEQFF.

The chain employs TRBV5-4 and TRBJ2-3, with 11 nucleotides matching TRBD2. J gave up 3 bases and V 2 bases, and 8 bases lay outside the gene matches. This CDR3 has 17 residues. Germline V gene lookup returns CDR1 SGHNT and CDR2 YYREEE (reference sequence). The DNA for the CDR3 is TGTGCCAGCAGCTTCCTTGTTGCTAGCGGGAGGACAGATACGCAGTATTTT. Amino acid sequence: CASSFLVASGRTDTQYF.

This sequence joins TRBV19 and TRBJ2-5; no definite D call. Germline V gene lookup returns CDR1 LNHDA and CDR2 SQIVND (reference sequence). The V and J ends lost 5 bases and 1 base respectively, with 8 bases between them. The CDR3 length is 13 residues. Here the CDR3 reads CASSWKAQETQYF. The CDR3, as DNA: TGTGCCAGTAGTTGGAAAGCCCAAGAGACCCAGTACTTC.

V gene TRBV27 combines with J gene TRBJ1-2; 11 positions agree with TRBD1. This CDR3 region has 15 residues. The germline V gene encodes CDR1 MNHEY and CDR2 SMNVEV (reference sequence). Trimming cost V 3 bases and J 8 bases; bases outside gene matches: 8. The CDR3 spells CASSFGGQGAEGYTF. CDR3 in DNA: TGTGCCAGCAGTTTTGGTGGACAGGGGGCCGAGGGCTACACCTTC.

The chain recombines TRBV29-1 with TRBJ2-1; D is undetermined. The V end was cut by 0 bases, the J end by 7 bases, with 7 bases between. CDR1 is SQVTM, CDR2 ANQGSEA, per germline. The CDR3 contains 12 residues. Here the CDR3 DNA reads TGCAGCGTTGAAGAGGGTCTGAATGAGCAGTTCTTC. Protein: CSVEEGLNEQFF.

The chain uses TRBV19 and TRBJ2-1, with D unresolved. Germline values: CDR1 LNHDA, CDR2 SQIVND (reference sequence). The length of the CDR3 is 12 residues. V lost 3 bases to trimming and J lost 10 bases, with 10 bases between them. The CDR3: CASSMAGYEQFF. The CDR3 DNA is TGTGCCAGTAGTATGGCCGGGTACGAGCAGTTCTTC.

In the case of this clone: The identical CDR3 is also encoded by other nucleotide sequences in the sample. V and J are TRBV28 and TRBJ1-1, with D possibly TRBD1 on 5 matching bases. The germline V and J ends were trimmed by 2 bases and 4 bases, with 8 bases remaining between them. The CDR3 runs 13 residues. CDR1 and CDR2 from the germline V gene are MDHEN and SYDVKM. The CDR3: CASSLQGVTEAFF. The CDR3 coding sequence is TGTGCCAGCAGTTTACAGGGAGTCACTGAAGCTTTCTTT.

This clone has only a few counts. The gene calls are TRBV4-2 and TRBJ1-3; possibly TRBD1 for D (5 bases). The V gene lost 3 bases and the J gene lost 4 bases, with 16 bases spanning the gap. CDR3 length equals 16 residues. Germline V CDR1 and CDR2: LGHNA, YNFKEQ. The CDR3 loop reads CASSQSPKGYGNTIYF. The CDR3 region has the DNA TGTGCCAGCAGCCAGTCTCCCAAGGGGTACGGAAACACCATATATTTT.

CDR3 sequence reads: CASRRQTGGQETQYF. For the CDR3, the DNA is TGTGCCAGCAGGAGACAGACAGGGGGCCAAGAGACCCAGTACTTC. This rearrangement joins TRBV7-6 to TRBJ2-5; 9 bases agree with TRBD1. The CDR3 sequence is 15 residues long. Germline V CDR1 and CDR2: SGHVS, FNYEAQ. The ends lost 6 bases at V and 1 base at J; junction bases unmatched: 6.

The rearrangement links TRBV11-2 to TRBJ1-1; 8 bases match TRBD1. This CDR3 is 13 amino acids long. Losses at the gene ends were 5 bases for V and 4 bases for J; bases not matched to a gene: 3. Germline CDR1 SGHAT, CDR2 FQNNGV. The CDR3 sequence is CASSIRGRTEAFF. CDR3 DNA: TGTGCCAGCAGCATCAGGGGGCGCACTGAAGCTTTCTTT.

The rearrangement links TRBV7-9 to TRBJ2-7, with 11 bases fitting TRBD2. This CDR3 spans 18 amino acids. V gave up 1 base and J gave up 3 bases; unmatched junction bases: 11. From germline, CDR1 is SEHNR and CDR2 FQNEAQ (reference sequence). The CDR3 region has the DNA TGTGCCAGCAGCTTAGGACTATCAACTAGCGGGAGCGTCTACGAGCAGTACTTC. It yields the protein CASSLGLSTSGSVYEQYF.

CDR3 region: CASSFFRAYEQYF. In DNA form, the CDR3 reads TGTGCCAGCAGCTTCTTCCGAGCCTACGAGCAGTACTTC. The chain links TRBV11-2 to TRBJ2-7; no definite D call. CDR3 length equals 13 residues. Germline CDR1 SGHAT, CDR2 FQNNGV. Deletions cut 3 bases from V and 2 bases from J, with 8 bases between.

The V call is TRBV27, the J call TRBJ2-7; D is undetermined. The CDR3 sequence is 14 residues long. Looked up from germline, CDR1 is MNHEY and CDR2 is SMNVEV (reference sequence). Trimming removed 4 bases at V and 2 bases at J, with 12 bases between. The CDR3 DNA is TGTGCCAGCAGTTCCTCCCTTGTCACCTACGAGCAGTACTTC. This gives the protein CASSSSLVTYEQYF.

The chain carries TRBV2 and TRBJ2-7; the D gene is possibly TRBD2 (6 bases). The germline V and J ends were trimmed by 3 bases and 6 bases, with 12 bases remaining between them. Germline V gene sequence: CDR1 SNHLY, CDR2 FYNNEI. The length of the CDR3 is 13 residues. The CDR3 nucleotides read TGTGCCAGCAGTGATCCGCGGGACCCCGAGCAGTACTTC. Protein: CASSDPRDPEQYF.

The rearrangement uses TRBV2 and TRBJ2-7; 8 bases map to TRBD2. The CDR3 loop spans 16 amino acids. Unmatched junction bases numbered 13, after V lost 5 bases and J lost 4 bases. CDR1 and CDR2 (germline): SNHLY, FYNNEI. The chain's CDR3 is CASSPRPGLVAYEQYF. In DNA, the CDR3 is TGTGCCAGCAGTCCCCGTCCGGGACTAGTCGCTTACGAGCAGTACTTC.

The gene calls are TRBV6-6 and TRBJ2-7, with D perhaps matching TRBD2 (5 bases). This CDR3 spans 15 amino acids. CDR1 is MNHNY, CDR2 SVGAGI, per germline (reference sequence). V shed 5 bases and J shed 0 bases, with 14 bases lying between them. The CDR3 sequence is CASSRPAESSYEQYF. CDR3 DNA: TGTGCCAGCAGTCGACCAGCGGAGAGCTCCTACGAGCAGTACTTC.

In this sample, this clone turned up a few times. The chain couples TRBV6-1 to TRBJ2-2; 10 bases are shared with TRBD2. CDR1 and CDR2 (germline): MNHNS, SASEGT. The CDR3 consists of 18 residues. J gave up 0 bases and V 4 bases, and 8 bases lay outside the gene matches. This CDR3 is CASSVYRTSGTNTGELFF. The CDR3 nucleotides read TGTGCCAGCAGTGTGTACCGGACTAGCGGTACGAACACCGGGGAGCTGTTTTTT.

This clone was seen a handful of times. V usage is TRBV5-6 and J usage is TRBJ1-1, with D maybe TRBD1 (5 bases). The CDR3 has 15 amino acids. V lost 0 bases, J lost 3 bases, and 12 bases lay in between. Germline CDR1 is SGHDT and CDR2 is YYEEEE. DNA of the CDR3: TGTGCCAGCAGCTTGGCAGGGAAGGAGGACACTGAAGCTTTCTTT. It specifies CASSLAGKEDTEAFF.

The CDR3 DNA reads as TGTGCCAGCTCACTGAGGGGGGTTACAAACATTCAGTACTTC. Translation: CASSLRGVTNIQYF. The V gene is TRBV18, the J gene TRBJ2-4; D may match TRBD1 or TRBD2 (6 bases each). The ends were cut back, 4 bases at V and 6 bases at J, with 13 bases in the middle. Germline CDR1 reads KGHSH; CDR2 reads LQKENI. The CDR3 totals 14 residues.

V usage is TRBV28 and J usage is TRBJ2-5, with a weak D call TRBD2 (5 bases). Germline values: CDR1 MDHEN, CDR2 SYDVKM. The CDR3 runs 12 residues. Deletions cut 8 bases from V and 1 base from J, with 8 bases between. The CDR3 DNA reads as TGTGCCAGCTGGCGGGCCCAAGAGACCCAGTACTTC. It is translated as CASWRAQETQYF.

V is TRBV28 and J is TRBJ1-5; 8 bases are a match to TRBD1. The V segment lost 7 bases and the J segment 8 bases; nucleotides outside the gene matches: 13. Germline V CDR1 and CDR2: MDHEN, SYDVKM. The CDR3 runs 15 residues. The CDR3 nucleotides are TGTGCCAGCACTAAACGCGGACAGGGTGTGGAGCCCCAGCATTTT. It is translated as CASTKRGQGVEPQHF. Full variable domain (remainder filled in from reference TRBV28 and TRBJ1-5): DVKVTQSSRYLVKRTGEKVFLECVQDMDHENMFWYRQDPGLGLRLIYFSYDVKMKEKGDIPEGYSVSREKKERFSLILESASTNQTSMYLCASTKRGQGVEPQHFGDGTRLSIL.

This chain connects TRBV11-2 to TRBJ2-7, with 7 bases lining up with TRBD1. V gave up 1 base and J gave up 6 bases; unmatched junction bases: 3. CDR3 size: 13 residues. The germline CDR1 and CDR2 sequences are SGHAT and FQNNGV. The chain's CDR3 is CASSLGQGPEQYF. The DNA of the CDR3 is TGTGCCAGCAGCTTAGGACAGGGCCCCGAGCAGTACTTC.

The chain joins TRBV6-5 to TRBJ2-2, with D perhaps matching TRBD1 (5 bases). The germline V gene encodes CDR1 MNHEY and CDR2 SVGAGI. CDR3 length: 15 residues. Trimming left V 0 bases short and J 2 bases short, with 7 bases between. The CDR3 DNA is TGTGCCAGCAGTTACTCGCAGGGCAACACCGGGGAGCTGTTTTTT. Translated: CASSYSQGNTGELFF.

The gene calls are TRBV30 and TRBJ2-3; 14 bases agree with TRBD2. V trimming: 8 bases; J trimming: 1 base; junction bases outside the gene matches: 8. CDR1 is GTSNPN and CDR2 is SVGIG in the germline V gene (reference sequence). This CDR3 is built from 16 residues. The CDR3 DNA is TGTGCCCGATCGGGACTAGCGGGAGCCGGCACAGATACGCAGTATTTT. Residues: CARSGLAGAGTDTQYF. The full variable domain, its missing parts supplied by reference TRBV30 and TRBJ2-3, is SQTIHQWPATLVQPVGSPLSLECTVEGTSNPNLYWYRQAAGRGLQLLFYSVGIGQISSEVPQNLSASRPQDRQFILSSKKLLLSDSGFYLCARSGLAGAGTDTQYFGPGTRLTVL.

V is TRBV9 and J is TRBJ1-1, with 7 nucleotides matching TRBD1. Losses at the gene ends were 4 bases for V and 3 bases for J; bases not matched to a gene: 3. CDR1 and CDR2 (germline): SGDLS, YYNGEE. The CDR3 spans 13 residues. The chain's CDR3 is CASSRTGDTEAFF. The CDR3 bases are TGTGCCAGCAGCCGTACAGGGGACACTGAAGCTTTCTTT.

The rearrangement links TRBV27 to TRBJ2-3, with a possible D match to TRBD1 (6 bases). Germline V gene lookup returns CDR1 MNHEY and CDR2 SMNVEV (reference sequence). V was clipped by 2 bases and J by 8 bases, with 20 bases between them. The CDR3 runs 16 residues. The CDR3 reads CASSLHSDSQRGTQYF. CDR3 sequence (DNA): TGTGCCAGCAGTTTACACTCGGACAGCCAACGGGGTACGCAGTATTTT.

A single count supports this clone. This rearrangement joins TRBV6-5 to TRBJ1-1; no definite D call. The ends were cut back, 1 base at V and 3 bases at J, with 6 bases in the middle. This CDR3 region has 13 residues. Looked up from germline, CDR1 is MNHEY and CDR2 is SVGAGI. The CDR3 nucleotides read TGTGCCAGCAGTTACTTACTGCACACTGAAGCTTTCTTT. The encoded protein is CASSYLLHTEAFF.

The V and J genes are TRBV9 and TRBJ2-7; D may be TRBD2 (6 bases). The CDR3 is 18 amino acids. From germline, CDR1 is SGDLS and CDR2 YYNGEE. V lost 4 bases and J lost 0, with 23 bases in between. CDR3 in DNA: TGTGCCAGCAGCCCAACGGAGGGAGCGTCTCTGGACTCCTACGAGCAGTACTTC. Translating it yields CASSPTEGASLDSYEQYF.

The chain couples TRBV30 to TRBJ1-1, with a possible D match to TRBD1 (5 bases). This CDR3 comprises 12 residues. Trimming left V 2 bases short and J 8 bases short, with 12 bases between. CDR1 GTSNPN and CDR2 SVGIG come from the germline V gene (reference sequence). CDR3 in amino acids: CAWSWGDTEAFF. CDR3 sequence (DNA): TGTGCCTGGAGTTGGGGGGATACAGAAGCTTTCTTT.